At least ten counts were recorded for the clone carrying this T cell receptor (beta chain). As yet, its antigen is unknown. Germline values: CDR1 DFQATT, CDR2 SNEGSKA (reference sequence). The CDR3 is made up of 12 amino acids. Trimming left V 2 bases short and J 4 bases short, with 8 bases between. The use of a sample-barcoded 5' primer and a J-beta primer mix characterized a second PCR of roughly 6 to 11 cycles. From each sample, at least 3 million paired-end reads containing CDR3 were obtained. MiXCR, applied by TCRdb to the 5' RACE reads, yields one record per CDR3 protein. The sample includes some 640,000 distinct CDR3 sequences, 25% to 35% seen only once; the top ten take around 16%. The data belong to a study of blood T cells in healthy people across ages. Study findings and constraints: The unsorted PBMCs prevented any conclusive comparison of naive versus antigen-experienced cells. Lack of knowledge of donor CMV status possibly confounded expanded clonotype changes.

The receptor comes from a woman of 80 years or more in good health. The material sequenced was blood. The rearrangement uses TRBV20-1 and TRBJ1-2, with unresolved D. CDR3: CSARHLSYGYTF. CDR3 bases: TGCAGTGCTAGACACCTAAGCTATGGCTACACCTTC.